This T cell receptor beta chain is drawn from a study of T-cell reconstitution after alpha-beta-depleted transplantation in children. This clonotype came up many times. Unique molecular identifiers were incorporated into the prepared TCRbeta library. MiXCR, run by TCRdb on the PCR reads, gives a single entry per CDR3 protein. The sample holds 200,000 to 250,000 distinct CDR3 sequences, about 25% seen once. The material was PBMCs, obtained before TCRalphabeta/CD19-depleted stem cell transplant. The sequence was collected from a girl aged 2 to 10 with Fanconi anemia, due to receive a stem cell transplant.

The CDR3 protein is CASSLATGGAPTDTQYF. The CDR3 DNA reads as TGCGCCAGCAGCTTGGCCACAGGGGGCGCTCCCACAGATACGCAGTATTTT. V and J are TRBV5-1 and TRBJ2-3; 9 bases line up with TRBD1. The CDR3 extends over 17 amino acids. Looked up from germline, CDR1 is SGHRS and CDR2 is YFSETQ. Trimming took 0 bases from V and 2 from J; bases not matched to a gene: 7.